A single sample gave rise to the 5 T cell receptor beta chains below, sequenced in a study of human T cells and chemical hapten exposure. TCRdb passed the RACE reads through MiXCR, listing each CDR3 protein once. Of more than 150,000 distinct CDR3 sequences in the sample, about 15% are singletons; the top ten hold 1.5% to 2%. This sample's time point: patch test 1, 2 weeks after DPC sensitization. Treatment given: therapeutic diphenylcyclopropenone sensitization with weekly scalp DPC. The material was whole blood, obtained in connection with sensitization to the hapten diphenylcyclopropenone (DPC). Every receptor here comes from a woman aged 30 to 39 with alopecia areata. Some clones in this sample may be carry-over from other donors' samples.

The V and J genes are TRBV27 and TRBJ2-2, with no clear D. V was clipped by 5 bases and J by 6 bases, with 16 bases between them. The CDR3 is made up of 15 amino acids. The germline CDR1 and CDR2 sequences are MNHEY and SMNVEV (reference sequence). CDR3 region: CASSPPDIWAGELFF. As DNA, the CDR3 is TGTGCCAGCAGTCCGCCGGATATCTGGGCCGGGGAGCTGTTTTTT.

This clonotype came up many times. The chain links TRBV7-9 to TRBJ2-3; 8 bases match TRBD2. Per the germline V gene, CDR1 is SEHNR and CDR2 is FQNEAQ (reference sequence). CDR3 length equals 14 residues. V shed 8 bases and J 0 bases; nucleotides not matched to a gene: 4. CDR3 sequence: CASYGGASTDTQYF. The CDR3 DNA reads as TGTGCCAGCTACGGGGGGGCTAGCACAGATACGCAGTATTTT.

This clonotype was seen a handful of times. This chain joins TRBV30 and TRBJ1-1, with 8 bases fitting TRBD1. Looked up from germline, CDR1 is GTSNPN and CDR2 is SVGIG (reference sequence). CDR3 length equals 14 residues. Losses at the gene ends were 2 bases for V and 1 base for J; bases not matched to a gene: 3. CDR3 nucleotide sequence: TGTGCCTGGAGTTTACAGGGGGGGAACACTGAAGCTTTCTTT. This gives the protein CAWSLQGGNTEAFF.

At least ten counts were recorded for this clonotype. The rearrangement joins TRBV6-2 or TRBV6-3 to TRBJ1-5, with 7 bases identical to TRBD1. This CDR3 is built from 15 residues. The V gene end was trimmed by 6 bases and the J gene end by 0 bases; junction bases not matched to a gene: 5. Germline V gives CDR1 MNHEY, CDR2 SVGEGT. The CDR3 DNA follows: TGTGCCAGCAGCCTACAGGGGTTTAGCAATCAGCCCCAGCATTTT. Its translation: CASSLQGFSNQPQHF.

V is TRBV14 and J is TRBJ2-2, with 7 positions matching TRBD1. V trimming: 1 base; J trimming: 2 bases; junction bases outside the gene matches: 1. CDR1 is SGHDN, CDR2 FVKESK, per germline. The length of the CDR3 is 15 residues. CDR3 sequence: CASSQGQGNTGELFF. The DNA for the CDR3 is TGTGCCAGCAGCCAAGGACAGGGAAACACCGGGGAGCTGTTTTTT. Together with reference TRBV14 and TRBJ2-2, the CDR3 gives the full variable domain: EAGVTQFPSHSVIEKGQTVTLRCDPISGHDNLYWYRRVMGKEIKFLLHFVKESKQDESGMPNNRFLAERTGGTYSTLKVQPAELEDSGVYFCASSQGQGNTGELFFGEGSRLTVL.